One sample yielded the 29 T cell receptor beta chains listed below, sequenced in a study of monozygotic twins with inflammatory bowel disease. TCRdb re-called the 5' RACE reads; every CDR3 protein appears as one record, without DNA. The table for this sample gives 120,000 to 150,000 distinct CDR3 sequences. Sequences were obtained from blood. Receptors were obtained from a human donor with ulcerative colitis or Crohn's disease, or a healthy co-twin of an affected twin (not recorded which).

The CDR3 is CASSLIGTGNTGELFF. The chain recombines TRBV5-1 with TRBJ2-2; TCRdb lists TRBD1, though no DNA is available to test this call. CDR1 SGHRS and CDR2 YFSETQ come from the germline V gene. The CDR3 spans 16 residues.

The V call is TRBV5-1, the J call TRBJ2-1; TCRdb reports TRBD1, a call that lacks DNA to check it against. Germline CDR1 and CDR2: SGHRS and YFSETQ. The CDR3 loop spans 15 amino acids. The CDR3 loop reads CASSPGGGVINEQFF. The whole variable domain, filled in from reference TRBV5-1 and TRBJ2-1, reads KAGVTQTPRYLIKTRGQQVTLSCSPISGHRSVSWYQQTPGQGLQFLFEYFSETQRNKGNFPGRFSGRQFSNSRSEMNVSTLELGDSALYLCASSPGGGVINEQFFGPGTRLTVL.

The CDR3 reads CASSPLLGGSTEAFF. The rearrangement uses TRBV7-2 and TRBJ1-1; TCRdb outputs TRBD1, but without DNA this stays unchecked. CDR1 and CDR2 from the germline V gene are SGHTA and FQGNSA. The CDR3 sequence is 15 residues long.

CDR3 in amino acids: CASSPPRGGLRYEQYF. The rearrangement uses TRBV18 and TRBJ2-7; TCRdb names TRBD1, which stays unverified in the absence of DNA. The CDR3 is 16 residues long. The germline V gene encodes CDR1 KGHSH and CDR2 LQKENI.

V gene TRBV20-1 combines with J gene TRBJ2-4; there is no DNA to check the TCRdb D call of TRBD1. The CDR3 sequence is 15 residues long. The germline V gene encodes CDR1 DFQATT and CDR2 SNEGSKA (reference sequence). This CDR3 is CSARDPTGESDIQYF.

The V gene is TRBV3-1, the J gene TRBJ2-5; the D gene TCRdb calls, TRBD1, cannot be checked with no DNA. Germline V lookup: CDR1 LGHDT, CDR2 YNNKEL (reference sequence). This CDR3 comprises 12 residues. CDR3 in amino acids: CASSQAGDAQYF.

This CDR3 reads CASSIFDIYSGNTIYF. The V and J genes are TRBV19 and TRBJ1-3. CDR3 length equals 16 residues. Germline values: CDR1 LNHDA, CDR2 SQIVND (reference sequence).

V gene TRBV7-7 combines with J gene TRBJ2-5; there is no DNA to check the TCRdb D call of TRBD1. CDR3 size: 14 residues. Germline CDR1 SSHAT, CDR2 FNYEAQ (reference sequence). CDR3 protein: CASSLARGVETQYF.

This chain uses TRBV20-1 with TRBJ1-3; TCRdb indicates TRBD1, and absent DNA this call remains unverified. The CDR3 runs 15 residues. Germline-derived CDR1 and CDR2 are DFQATT and SNEGSKA (reference sequence). CDR3: CSARVAGDSEDTIYF.

This chain joins TRBV7-9 and TRBJ2-7; TCRdb picks TRBD1, but there is no DNA to check that call. CDR3 length: 13 residues. Germline CDR1 SEHNR, CDR2 FQNEAQ (reference sequence). The chain's CDR3 is CASSWDSLYEQYF. Looking up the rest from reference TRBV7-9 and TRBJ2-7 gives the full variable domain: DTGVSQNPRHKITKRGQNVTFRCDPISEHNRLYWYRQTLGQGPEFLTYFQNEAQLEKSRLLSDRFSAERPKGSFSTLEIQRTEQGDSAMYLCASSWDSLYEQYFGPGTRLTVT.

The genes are TRBV7-8 and TRBJ1-1; the TRBD1 assignment by TCRdb is unverifiable without DNA. The CDR3 has 16 residues. CDR1 SGHVS and CDR2 FQNEAQ come from the germline V gene. CDR3 in amino acids: CASSLNRGIMNTEAFF.

The chain carries TRBV6-5 and TRBJ2-6; the D call from TCRdb, TRBD1, cannot be confirmed without DNA. Per germline, CDR1 MNHEY and CDR2 SVGAGI. This CDR3 region has 17 residues. The CDR3 loop is CASSYEGQGAGANVLTF.

This chain uses TRBV11-2 with TRBJ2-7. CDR1 is SGHAT, CDR2 FQNNGV, per germline. The CDR3 spans 11 residues. This chain's CDR3 is CASTLLNEQYF.

The V and J genes are TRBV27 and TRBJ2-7; as DNA is missing, the TRBD1 call by TCRdb cannot be tested. This CDR3 has 15 residues. The germline V gene has CDR1 MNHEY and CDR2 SMNVEV (reference sequence). CDR3 sequence: CASSESPEGVDEQYF.

The CDR3 protein is CASSQRGGSTDTQYF. The V call is TRBV7-2, the J call TRBJ2-3; TCRdb outputs TRBD2, but without DNA this stays unchecked. In germline, CDR1 is SGHTA, CDR2 FQGNSA. CDR3 length: 15 residues.

The rearrangement joins TRBV3-1 to TRBJ2-7; as DNA is missing, the TRBD1 call by TCRdb cannot be tested. The length of the CDR3 is 16 residues. Germline CDR1 and CDR2: LGHDT and YNNKEL (reference sequence). CDR3 loop: CASSPLTAADPYEQYF.

The chain joins TRBV30 to TRBJ1-2; TCRdb gives TRBD1 as the D gene, but with no DNA this cannot be confirmed. The CDR3 spans 12 residues. Germline CDR1 GTSNPN, CDR2 SVGIG (reference sequence). The CDR3 sequence: CAWSPMGTALTF.

The chain joins TRBV20-1 to TRBJ2-2; TCRdb calls TRBD1, which cannot be checked without DNA. Per germline, CDR1 DFQATT and CDR2 SNEGSKA (reference sequence). The CDR3 sequence is 16 residues long. The CDR3 is CSARDPSGGATGELFF.

The chain combines TRBV7-2 with TRBJ1-2; with no DNA, the TCRdb D assignment of TRBD1 cannot be verified. Germline V gene lookup returns CDR1 SGHTA and CDR2 FQGNSA. CDR3 length: 15 amino acids. This CDR3 is CASSLGQLRGYGYTF.

This chain uses TRBV5-1 with TRBJ1-4. The CDR3 extends over 14 amino acids. Germline V gene data show CDR1 as SGHRS and CDR2 as YFSETQ. The CDR3: CASSSGGPTEKLFF.

The rearrangement uses TRBV14 and TRBJ2-7. The germline CDR1 and CDR2 sequences are SGHDN and FVKESK. This CDR3 spans 15 amino acids. CDR3 region: CASSQERRSSYEQYF. Looking up the rest from reference TRBV14 and TRBJ2-7 gives the full variable domain: EAGVTQFPSHSVIEKGQTVTLRCDPISGHDNLYWYRRVMGKEIKFLLHFVKESKQDESGMPNNRFLAERTGGTYSTLKVQPAELEDSGVYFCASSQERRSSYEQYFGPGTRLTVT.

V is TRBV15 and J is TRBJ2-5; the TCRdb call, TRBD2, lacks DNA for checking. The germline V gene encodes CDR1 LNHNV and CDR2 YYDKDF (reference sequence). The CDR3 length is 17 residues. The CDR3 loop is CATSRGWTSGDQETQYF.

This chain links TRBV20-1 with TRBJ2-1; TCRdb selects TRBD1, and the lack of DNA leaves this call unchecked. The CDR3 is 13 residues long. Germline V lookup: CDR1 DFQATT, CDR2 SNEGSKA (reference sequence). CDR3 in amino acids: CSAIWTGINRQFF.

The rearrangement joins TRBV11-1 to TRBJ1-1. Germline CDR1 reads SGHAT; CDR2 reads FQDESV (reference sequence). This CDR3 contains 19 residues. CDR3 region: CASSFLRDFLRTGNTEAFF.

The V gene is TRBV29-1, the J gene TRBJ1-1; lacking DNA, the TRBD1 call made by TCRdb goes unchecked. Germline V CDR1 and CDR2: SQVTM, ANQGSEA. The CDR3 is made up of 13 amino acids. CDR3 in amino acids: CSVGRQENTEAFF. The complete variable domain, with remaining parts taken from reference TRBV29-1 and TRBJ1-1, reads SAVISQKPSRDICQRGTSLTIQCQVDSQVTMMFWYRQQPGQSLTLIATANQGSEATYESGFVIDKFPISRPNLTFSTLTVSNMSPEDSSIYLCSVGRQENTEAFFGQGTRLTVV.

The chain couples TRBV20-1 to TRBJ2-3; as DNA is missing, the TRBD2 call by TCRdb cannot be tested. The CDR3 totals 15 residues. CDR1 is DFQATT and CDR2 is SNEGSKA in the germline V gene (reference sequence). The CDR3 protein is CSAPRATQRTDTQYF.

The genes are TRBV7-2 and TRBJ1-6. The CDR3 loop spans 16 amino acids. Germline V gives CDR1 SGHTA, CDR2 FQGNSA. CDR3 sequence: CASSLSGGAYNSPLHF.

The V gene is TRBV4-3, the J gene TRBJ2-2; TCRdb returns TRBD1, unconfirmable since there is no DNA. Germline loops: CDR1 LGHNA, CDR2 YSLEER. This CDR3 is 20 amino acids long. The CDR3 is CASSQDLCPVGEGGTGELFF.

The chain links TRBV11-2 to TRBJ2-7. Germline V gives CDR1 SGHAT, CDR2 FQNNGV. The CDR3 is 14 residues long. The CDR3 sequence: CASSLGHITYEQYF.